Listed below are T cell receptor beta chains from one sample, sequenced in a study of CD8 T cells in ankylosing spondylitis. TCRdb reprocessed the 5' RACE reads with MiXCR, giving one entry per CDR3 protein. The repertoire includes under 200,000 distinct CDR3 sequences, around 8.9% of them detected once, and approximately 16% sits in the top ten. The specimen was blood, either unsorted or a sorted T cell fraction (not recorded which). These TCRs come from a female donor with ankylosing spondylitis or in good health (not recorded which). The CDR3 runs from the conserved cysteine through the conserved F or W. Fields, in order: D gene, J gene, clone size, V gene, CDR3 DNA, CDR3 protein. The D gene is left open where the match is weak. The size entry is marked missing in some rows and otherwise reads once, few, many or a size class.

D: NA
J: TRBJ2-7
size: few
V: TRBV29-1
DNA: TGCAGCGCTGGGGGCAGCTCCTACGAGCAGTACTTC
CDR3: CSAGGSSYEQYF

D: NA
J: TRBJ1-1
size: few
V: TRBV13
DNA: TGTGCCAGCAGCTTAAGGGGGGCCACTGAAGCTTTCTTT
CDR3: CASSLRGATEAFF

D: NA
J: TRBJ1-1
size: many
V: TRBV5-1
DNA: TGCGCCAGCAGCTTGGGACAGATGAACACTGAAGCTTTCTTT
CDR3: CASSLGQMNTEAFF

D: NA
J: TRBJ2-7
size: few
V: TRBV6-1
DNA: TGTGCCAGCAGTGATCTCGGGACACCTCTTTACTCGCAGTACTTC
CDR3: CASSDLGTPLYSQYF

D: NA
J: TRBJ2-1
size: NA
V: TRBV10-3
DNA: TGTGCCATCAGTGATAGCGTGAGCTCCTACAATGAGCAGTTCTTC
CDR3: CAISDSVSSYNEQFF

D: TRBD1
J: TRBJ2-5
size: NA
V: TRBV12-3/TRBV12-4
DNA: TGTGCCAGCAGCCCAGAGACAGGGCGAGAAGGGGAGACCCAGTACTTC
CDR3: CASSPETGREGETQYF

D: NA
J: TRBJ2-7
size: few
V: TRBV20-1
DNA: TGCAGTGCTATGAATCCGAAGGCAGTCTACGAGCAGTACTTC
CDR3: CSAMNPKAVYEQYF

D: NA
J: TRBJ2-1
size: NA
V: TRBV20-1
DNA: TGCAGTGCTAGAGATCTCGGGACGAGCTCCTACAATGAGCAGTTCTTC
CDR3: CSARDLGTSSYNEQFF

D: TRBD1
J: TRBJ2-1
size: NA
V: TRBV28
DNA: TGTGCCAGCAGTTTAGGGACAGGGGGCCCCGATGAGCAGTTCTTC
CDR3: CASSLGTGGPDEQFF

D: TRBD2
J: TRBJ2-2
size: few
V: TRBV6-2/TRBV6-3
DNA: TGTGCCATCGGGCTAGCGGAAAACACCGGGGAGCTGTTTTTT
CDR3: CAIGLAENTGELFF

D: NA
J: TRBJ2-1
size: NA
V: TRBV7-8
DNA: TGTGCCAGCAGCTGGCGGGGTGAGCAGTTCTTC
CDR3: CASSWRGEQFF

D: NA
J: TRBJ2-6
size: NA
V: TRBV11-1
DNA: TGTGCCAGCAGCCCTGCGAGGGGCCAGGGATTCCTCTCTGGGGCCAACGTCCTGACTTTC
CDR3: CASSPARGQGFLSGANVLTF

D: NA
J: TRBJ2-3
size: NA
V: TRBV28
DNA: TGTGCCAGCAGTGTCCACACGCGCACAGATACGCAGTATTTT
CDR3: CASSVHTRTDTQYF

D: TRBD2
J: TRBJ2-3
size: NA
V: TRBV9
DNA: TGTGCCAGCAGCCCGGGACTAGCGGGACCCAACACAGATACGCAGTATTTT
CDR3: CASSPGLAGPNTDTQYF

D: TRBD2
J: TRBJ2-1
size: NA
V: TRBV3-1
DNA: TGTGCCAGCAGCCCCTGGGGGGGAGGTAATGAGCAGTTCTTC
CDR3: CASSPWGGGNEQFF

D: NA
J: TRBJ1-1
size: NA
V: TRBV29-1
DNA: TGCAGCGTTGGGTTGAACACTGAAGCTTTCTTT
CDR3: CSVGLNTEAFF

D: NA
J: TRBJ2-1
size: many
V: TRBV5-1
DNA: TGCGCCAGCTTAGGGCGGAATGAGCAGTTCTTC
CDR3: CASLGRNEQFF

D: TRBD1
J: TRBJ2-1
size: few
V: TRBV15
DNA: TGTGCCACTAGACAGGGTAGCTATGAGCAGTTCTTC
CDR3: CATRQGSYEQFF

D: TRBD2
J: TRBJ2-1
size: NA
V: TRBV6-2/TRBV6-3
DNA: TGTGCCAGCAGTTACTCGACTAGCGGGAGGGGGGATGAGCAGTTCTTC
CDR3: CASSYSTSGRGDEQFF

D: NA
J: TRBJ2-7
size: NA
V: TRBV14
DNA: TGTGCCAGCAGCCAAGGCGGCCTCCCTAACGAGCAGTACTTC
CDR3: CASSQGGLPNEQYF

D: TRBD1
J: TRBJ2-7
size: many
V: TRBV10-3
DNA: TGTGCCATCAGAACAGGGGCCGTTCGTTTAGGGGAGCAGTACTTC
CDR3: CAIRTGAVRLGEQYF

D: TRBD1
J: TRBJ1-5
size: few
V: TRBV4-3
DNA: TGCGCCAGCAGCCAAGGCAGGGGGCTTGGGCAGCCCCAGCATTTT
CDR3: CASSQGRGLGQPQHF

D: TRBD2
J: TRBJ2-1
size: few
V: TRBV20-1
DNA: TGCAGTGCAAACCCGGGCGGGAGTGACTTCAATGAGCAGTTCTTC
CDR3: CSANPGGSDFNEQFF

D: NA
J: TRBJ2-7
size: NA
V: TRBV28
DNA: TGTGCCAGCAGTCCGGGTTTCTCCTACGAGCAGTACTTC
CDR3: CASSPGFSYEQYF

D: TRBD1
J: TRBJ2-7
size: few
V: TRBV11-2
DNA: TGTGCCAGCAGCTATTGGACAGGGTCCTACGAGCAGTACTTC
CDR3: CASSYWTGSYEQYF

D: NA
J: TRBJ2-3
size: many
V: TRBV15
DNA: TGTGCCACCAGCAGTCACGCAGATACGCAGTATTTT
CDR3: CATSSHADTQYF

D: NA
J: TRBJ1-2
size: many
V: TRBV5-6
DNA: TGTGCCAGCAGCTTGGGACAGCAATACTATGGCTACACCTTC
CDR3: CASSLGQQYYGYTF

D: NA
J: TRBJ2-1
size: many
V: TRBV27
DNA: TGTGCCAGCTCGGGAGCCCCGGGCTCCAATGAGCAGTTCTTC
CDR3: CASSGAPGSNEQFF

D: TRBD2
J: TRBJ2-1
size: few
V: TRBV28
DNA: TGTGCCAGCAGTTTGAGTCGTGAGACTAGCCACAATGAGCAGTTCTTC
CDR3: CASSLSRETSHNEQFF

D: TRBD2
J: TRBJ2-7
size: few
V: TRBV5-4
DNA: TGTGCCAGCAGCTTGGCCTCGACTAGCGCCTTAGACGAGCAGTACTTC
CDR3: CASSLASTSALDEQYF

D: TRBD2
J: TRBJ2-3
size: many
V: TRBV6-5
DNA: TGTGCCAGCAGTTACTCGGAGCGGGAGGCCACAGATACGCAGTATTTT
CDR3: CASSYSEREATDTQYF

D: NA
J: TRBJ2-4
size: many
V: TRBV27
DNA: TGTGCCAGCAGTTTATTGGCGGAACTAGCCAAAAACATTCAGTACTTC
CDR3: CASSLLAELAKNIQYF

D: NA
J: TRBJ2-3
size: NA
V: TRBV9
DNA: TGTGCCAGCAGCGTTAGCGGCACAGATACGCAGTATTTT
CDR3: CASSVSGTDTQYF

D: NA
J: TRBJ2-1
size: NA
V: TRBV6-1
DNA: TGTGCCAGCACCGGGGCGGCCGAAATCCGAGGGAATGAGCAGTTCTTC
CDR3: CASTGAAEIRGNEQFF

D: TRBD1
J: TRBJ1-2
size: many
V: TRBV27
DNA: TGCACCAGCAGTTTAGAGGGACAGGGTAATCCCTCGCGAAAAGCTAACTATGGCTACACCTTC
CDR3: CTSSLEGQGNPSRKANYGYTF

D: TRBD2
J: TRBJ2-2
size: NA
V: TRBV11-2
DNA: TGTGCCAGCAGCGCCCCCCTAGCGGGAGTTGTCGGGGAGCTGTTTTTT
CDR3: CASSAPLAGVVGELFF

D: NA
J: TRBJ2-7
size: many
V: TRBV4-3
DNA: TGCGCCAGCAGCCCCTACATTTTAAATTCACACGAGCAGTACTTC
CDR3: CASSPYILNSHEQYF

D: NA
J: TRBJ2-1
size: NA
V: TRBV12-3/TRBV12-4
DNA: TGTGCCAGCAGTCGCGACGGTTCCCCTCCTAATGAGCAGTTCTTC
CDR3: CASSRDGSPPNEQFF

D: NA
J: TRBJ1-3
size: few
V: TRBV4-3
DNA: TGCGCCAGCAGCCCTAAACACAGGGCTTTAGGAAACACCATATATTTT
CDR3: CASSPKHRALGNTIYF

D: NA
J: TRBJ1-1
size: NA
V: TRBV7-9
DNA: TGTGCCAGCAGCCGCGGGGGAGGGGTCACTGAAGCTTTCTTT
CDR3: CASSRGGGVTEAFF

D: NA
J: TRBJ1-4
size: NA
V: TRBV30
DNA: TGTGCCTGGAGTGTACAGGGTGAAAAACTGTTTTTT
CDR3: CAWSVQGEKLFF

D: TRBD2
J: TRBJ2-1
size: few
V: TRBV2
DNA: TGTGCCAGCTCGGAAGGAAGGCTAGCGGTCAATGAGCAGTTCTTC
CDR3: CASSEGRLAVNEQFF

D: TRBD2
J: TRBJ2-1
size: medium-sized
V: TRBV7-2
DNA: TGTGCCAGCAGCTTAATCACTAGCGGGAGAGATGAGCAGTTCTTC
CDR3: CASSLITSGRDEQFF

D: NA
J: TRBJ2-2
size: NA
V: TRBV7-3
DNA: TGTGCCAGCAGCTTATATTCCAGTTCCGGGGAGCTGTTTTTT
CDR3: CASSLYSSSGELFF

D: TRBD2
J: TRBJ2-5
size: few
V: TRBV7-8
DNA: TGTGCCAGCAGCCAAGGGACTAGCGGGACTCGGAGGACCCAGTACTTC
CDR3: CASSQGTSGTRRTQYF

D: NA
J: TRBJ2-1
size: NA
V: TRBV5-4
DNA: TGTGCCAGCGGACATATAATGGGGGCCAAAGCGAATGAGCAGTTCTTC
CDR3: CASGHIMGAKANEQFF

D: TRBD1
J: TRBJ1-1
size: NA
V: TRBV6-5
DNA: TGTGCCAGCAGTTACTCCGGGACAGGGGTCGCCGGAGCGGCTTTCTTT
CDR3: CASSYSGTGVAGAAFF

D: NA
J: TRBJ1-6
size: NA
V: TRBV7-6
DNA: TGTGCCAGCAGCCCGCTGAATAATTCACCCCTCCACTTT
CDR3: CASSPLNNSPLHF

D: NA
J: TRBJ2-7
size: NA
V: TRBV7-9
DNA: TGTGCCAGCAGCTGGGGGGACAGCGAGCAGTACTTC
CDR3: CASSWGDSEQYF

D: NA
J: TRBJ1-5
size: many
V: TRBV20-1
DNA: TGCAGTGCTAGAGATCGGAGGGTAGGTCAGCCCCAGCATTTT
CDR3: CSARDRRVGQPQHF

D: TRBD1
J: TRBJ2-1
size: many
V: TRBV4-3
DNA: TGCGCCAGCAGCCAGACCCCTCCTTCCGGGACAGGGTTCTTTCAGTTCTTC
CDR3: CASSQTPPSGTGFFQFF

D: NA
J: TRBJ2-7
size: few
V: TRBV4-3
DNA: TGCGCCAGCAGCCAAAGAGGGGGAATCGACGAGCAGTACTTC
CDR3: CASSQRGGIDEQYF

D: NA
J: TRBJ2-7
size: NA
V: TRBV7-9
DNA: TGTGCCAGCAGCTTGGGGGTCGGGGAGGCGGTCTACGAGCAGTACTTC
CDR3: CASSLGVGEAVYEQYF

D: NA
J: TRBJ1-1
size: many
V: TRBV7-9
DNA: TGTGCCAGCAGCCGAGGGGTTGCTGAAGCTTTCTTT
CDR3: CASSRGVAEAFF

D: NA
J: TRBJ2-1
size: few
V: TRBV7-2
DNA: TGTGCCAGCAGCTTACCGACCAGGGAGAGGTCGGATGAGCAGTTCTTC
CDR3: CASSLPTRERSDEQFF

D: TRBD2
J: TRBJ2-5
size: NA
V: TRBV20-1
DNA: TGCAGTGCCGCCGGGACTAGCCCCACTCACGACCAAGAGACCCAGTACTTC
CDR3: CSAAGTSPTHDQETQYF

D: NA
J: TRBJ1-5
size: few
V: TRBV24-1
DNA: TGTGCCACCAGTGTTAATAGCAATCAGCCCCAGCATTTT
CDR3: CATSVNSNQPQHF

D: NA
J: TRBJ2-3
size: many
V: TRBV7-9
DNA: TGTGCCAGCAGCTTAGACGGTATCTCTCAAGCGTCGCAGTATTTT
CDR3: CASSLDGISQASQYF

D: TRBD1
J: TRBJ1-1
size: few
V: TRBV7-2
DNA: TGTGCCAGCAGCTTAGTACCAGGGGGCGCGGGAACTGAAGCTTTCTTT
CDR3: CASSLVPGGAGTEAFF